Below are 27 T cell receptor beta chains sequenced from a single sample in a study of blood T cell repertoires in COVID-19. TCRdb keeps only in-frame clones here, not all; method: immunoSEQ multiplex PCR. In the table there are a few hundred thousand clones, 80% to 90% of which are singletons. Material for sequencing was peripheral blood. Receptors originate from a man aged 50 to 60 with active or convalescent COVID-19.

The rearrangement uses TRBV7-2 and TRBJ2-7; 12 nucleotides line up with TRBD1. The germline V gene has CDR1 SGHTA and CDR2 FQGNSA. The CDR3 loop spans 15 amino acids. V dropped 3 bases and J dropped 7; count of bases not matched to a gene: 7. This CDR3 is CASSFRGQGAGEQYF. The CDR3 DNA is TGTGCCAGCAGCTTTAGGGGACAGGGGGCAGGAGAGCAGTACTTC.

The DNA for the CDR3 is TGTGCCAGCAGCCGGATGGGGGACAGTACCTACGAGCAGTACTTC. It yields the protein CASSRMGDSTYEQYF. The V gene is TRBV7-6, the J gene TRBJ2-7; 7 bases are a match to TRBD1. The CDR3 sequence is 15 residues long. CDR1 SGHVS and CDR2 FNYEAQ come from the germline V gene. J gave up 2 bases and V 5 bases, and 9 bases lay outside the gene matches.

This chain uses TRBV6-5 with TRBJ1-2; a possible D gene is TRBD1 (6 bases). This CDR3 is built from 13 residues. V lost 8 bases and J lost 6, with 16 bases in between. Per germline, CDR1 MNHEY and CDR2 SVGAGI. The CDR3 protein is CASGRGGSDGYTF. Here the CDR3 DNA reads TGTGCCAGCGGTCGAGGGGGTTCGGATGGCTACACCTTC.

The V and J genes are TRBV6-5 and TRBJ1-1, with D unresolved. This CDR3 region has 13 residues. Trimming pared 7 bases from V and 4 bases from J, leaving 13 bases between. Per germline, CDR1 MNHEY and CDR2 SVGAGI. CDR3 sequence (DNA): TGTGCCAGCACCCCGGGAGGGAGCACTGAAGCTTTCTTT. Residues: CASTPGGSTEAFF.

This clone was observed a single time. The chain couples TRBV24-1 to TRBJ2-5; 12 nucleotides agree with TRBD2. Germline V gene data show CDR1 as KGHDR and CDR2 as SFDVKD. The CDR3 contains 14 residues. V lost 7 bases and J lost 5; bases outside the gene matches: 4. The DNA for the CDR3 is TGTGCCACCAGCCCTAGCGGGAGGGCCGAGACCCAGTACTTC. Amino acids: CATSPSGRAETQYF.

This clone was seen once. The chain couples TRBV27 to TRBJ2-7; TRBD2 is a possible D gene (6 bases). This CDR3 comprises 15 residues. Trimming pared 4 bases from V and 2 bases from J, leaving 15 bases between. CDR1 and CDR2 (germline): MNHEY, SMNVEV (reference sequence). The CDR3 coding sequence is TGTGCCAGCAGTTACACCGGGACTCGGACCTACGAGCAGTACTTC. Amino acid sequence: CASSYTGTRTYEQYF.

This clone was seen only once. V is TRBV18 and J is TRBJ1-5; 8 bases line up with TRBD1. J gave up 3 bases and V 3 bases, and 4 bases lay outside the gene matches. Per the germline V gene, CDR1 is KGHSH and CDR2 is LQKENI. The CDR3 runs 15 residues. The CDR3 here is CASSPGTGNNQPQHF. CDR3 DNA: TGTGCCAGCTCACCGGGGACAGGCAACAATCAGCCCCAGCATTTT.

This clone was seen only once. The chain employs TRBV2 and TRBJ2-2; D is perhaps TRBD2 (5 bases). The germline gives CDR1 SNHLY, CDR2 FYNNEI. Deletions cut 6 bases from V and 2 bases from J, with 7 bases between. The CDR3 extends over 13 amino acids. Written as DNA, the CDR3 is TGTGCCAGCAGCAGCGGAAACACCGGGGAGCTGTTTTTT. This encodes CASSSGNTGELFF.

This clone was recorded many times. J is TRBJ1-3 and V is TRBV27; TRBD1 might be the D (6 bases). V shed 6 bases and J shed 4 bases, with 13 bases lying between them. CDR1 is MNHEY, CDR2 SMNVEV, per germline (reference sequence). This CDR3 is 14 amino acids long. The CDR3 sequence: CASRGGAGGNTIYF. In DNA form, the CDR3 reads TGTGCCAGCAGAGGGGGGGCAGGGGGAAACACCATATATTTT.

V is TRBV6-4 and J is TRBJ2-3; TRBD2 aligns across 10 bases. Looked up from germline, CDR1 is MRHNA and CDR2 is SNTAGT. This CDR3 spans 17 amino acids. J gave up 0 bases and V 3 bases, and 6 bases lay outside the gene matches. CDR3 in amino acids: CASSDLAGEGSTDTQYF. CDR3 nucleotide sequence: TGTGCCAGCAGTGATCTAGCGGGAGAAGGAAGCACAGATACGCAGTATTTT.

The CDR3 sequence: CASSAFRFGGAFF. The CDR3 DNA follows: TGTGCCAGCAGCGCGTTCAGGTTTGGAGGAGCTTTCTTT. The chain has TRBV5-8 and TRBJ1-1; no reliable D call. Trimming took off 4 bases at V and 10 bases at J, with 17 bases between the two ends. Germline CDR1 is SGHTS and CDR2 is YDEGEE. This CDR3 is built from 13 residues. Supplemented by reference TRBV5-8 and TRBJ1-1, the full variable domain reads EAGVTQSPTHLIKTRGQQATLRCSPISGHTSVYWYQQALGLGLQFLLWYDEGEERNRGNFPPRFSGRQFPNYSSELNVNALELEDSALYLCASSAFRFGGAFFGQGTRLTVV.

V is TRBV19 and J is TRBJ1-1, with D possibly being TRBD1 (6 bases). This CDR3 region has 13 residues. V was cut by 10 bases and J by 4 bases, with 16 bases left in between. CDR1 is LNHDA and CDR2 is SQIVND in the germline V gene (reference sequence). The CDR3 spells CATNRVGGTEAFF. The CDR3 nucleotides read TGTGCCACCAACAGGGTTGGTGGCACTGAAGCTTTCTTT.

CDR3 sequence: CASSRGNQPQHF. CDR3 nucleotide sequence: TGTGCCAGCAGCCGGGGCAATCAGCCCCAGCATTTT. The rearrangement links TRBV6-5 to TRBJ1-5, with D unresolved. The V end lost 6 bases, the J end lost 2 bases, and 5 bases lay between the germline ends. Germline V gene sequence: CDR1 MNHEY, CDR2 SVGAGI. The CDR3 spans 12 residues.

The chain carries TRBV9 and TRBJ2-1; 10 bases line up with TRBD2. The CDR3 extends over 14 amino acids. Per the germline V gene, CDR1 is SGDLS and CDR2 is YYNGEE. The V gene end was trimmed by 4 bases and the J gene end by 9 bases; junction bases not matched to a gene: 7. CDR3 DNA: TGTGCCAGCAGCCTAGGGGGACTAGCGAGTGAGCAGTTCTTC. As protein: CASSLGGLASEQFF.

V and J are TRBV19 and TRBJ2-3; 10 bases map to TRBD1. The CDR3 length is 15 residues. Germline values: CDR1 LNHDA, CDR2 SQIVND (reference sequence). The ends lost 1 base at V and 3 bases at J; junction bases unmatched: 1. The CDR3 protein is CASSIGQGATDTQYF. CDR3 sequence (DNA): TGTGCCAGTAGTATAGGACAGGGGGCAACAGATACGCAGTATTTT.

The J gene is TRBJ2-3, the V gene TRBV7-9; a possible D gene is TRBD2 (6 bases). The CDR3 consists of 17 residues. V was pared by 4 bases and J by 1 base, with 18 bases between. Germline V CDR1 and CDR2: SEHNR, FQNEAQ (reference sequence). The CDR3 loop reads CASSSPLGRGGTDTQYF. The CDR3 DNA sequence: TGTGCCAGCAGCTCCCCCCTGGGGCGGGGTGGCACAGATACGCAGTATTTT.

CDR3: CASGPANYGYTF. The CDR3 DNA is TGTGCCAGCGGGCCAGCTAACTATGGCTACACCTTC. V and J are TRBV6-5 and TRBJ1-2; D gene uncertain. The germline CDR1 and CDR2 sequences are MNHEY and SVGAGI. The CDR3 length is 12 residues. V was trimmed by 8 bases and J by 0 bases, leaving 7 bases between them.

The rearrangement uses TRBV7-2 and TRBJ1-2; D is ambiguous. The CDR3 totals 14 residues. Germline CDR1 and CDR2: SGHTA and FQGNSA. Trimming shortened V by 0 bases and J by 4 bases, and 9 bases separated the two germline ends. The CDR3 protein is CASSLAGQAYGYTF. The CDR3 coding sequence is TGTGCCAGCAGCTTAGCGGGCCAGGCCTATGGCTACACCTTC.

CDR3 nucleotides: TGTGCCAGCAGCTTAGGGACAGGGGCTTTGAACACTGAAGCTTTCTTT. It is translated as CASSLGTGALNTEAFF. V and J are TRBV7-9 and TRBJ1-1; 9 bases map to TRBD1. CDR3 size: 16 residues. Germline CDR1 is SEHNR and CDR2 is FQNEAQ (reference sequence). V gave up 1 base and J gave up 0 bases; unmatched junction bases: 3.

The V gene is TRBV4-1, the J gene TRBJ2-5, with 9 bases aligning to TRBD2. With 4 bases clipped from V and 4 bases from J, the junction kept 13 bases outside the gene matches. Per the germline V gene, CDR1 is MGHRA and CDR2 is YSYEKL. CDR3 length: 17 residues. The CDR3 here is CASSPAGGPGFGETQYF. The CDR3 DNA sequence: TGCGCCAGCAGCCCAGCGGGGGGCCCGGGCTTTGGAGAGACCCAGTACTTC.

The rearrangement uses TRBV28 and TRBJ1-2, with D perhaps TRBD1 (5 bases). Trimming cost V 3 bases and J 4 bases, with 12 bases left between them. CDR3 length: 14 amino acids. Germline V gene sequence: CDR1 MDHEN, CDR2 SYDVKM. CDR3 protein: CASSFRQSTYGYTF. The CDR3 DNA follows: TGTGCCAGCAGTTTCAGACAGAGCACCTATGGCTACACCTTC.

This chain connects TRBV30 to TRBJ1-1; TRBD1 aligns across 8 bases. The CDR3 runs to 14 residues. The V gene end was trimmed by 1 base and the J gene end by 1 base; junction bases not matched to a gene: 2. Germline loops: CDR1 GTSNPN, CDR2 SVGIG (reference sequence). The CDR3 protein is CAWSADRGNTEAFF. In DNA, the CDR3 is TGTGCCTGGAGTGCAGACAGGGGGAACACTGAAGCTTTCTTT.

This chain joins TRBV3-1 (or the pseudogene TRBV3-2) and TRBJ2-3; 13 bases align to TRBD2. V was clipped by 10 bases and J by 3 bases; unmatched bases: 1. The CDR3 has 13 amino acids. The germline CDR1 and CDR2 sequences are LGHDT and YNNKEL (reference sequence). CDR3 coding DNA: TGTGCCACGGGACTAGCGGGAACAGATACGCAGTATTTT. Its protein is CATGLAGTDTQYF.

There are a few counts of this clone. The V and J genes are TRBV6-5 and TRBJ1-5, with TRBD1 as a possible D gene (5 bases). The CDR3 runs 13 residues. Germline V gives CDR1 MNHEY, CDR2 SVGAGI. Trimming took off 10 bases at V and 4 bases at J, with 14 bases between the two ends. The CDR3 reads CAITTAGNQPQHF. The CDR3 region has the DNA TGTGCCATTACGACAGCAGGGAATCAGCCCCAGCATTTT.

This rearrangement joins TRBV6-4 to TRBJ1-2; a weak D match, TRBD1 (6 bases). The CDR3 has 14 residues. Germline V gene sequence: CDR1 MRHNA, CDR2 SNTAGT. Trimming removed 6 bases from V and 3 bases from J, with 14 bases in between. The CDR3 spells CASSTGSGDYGYTF. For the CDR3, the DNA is TGTGCCAGCAGCACAGGGAGCGGAGACTATGGCTACACCTTC.

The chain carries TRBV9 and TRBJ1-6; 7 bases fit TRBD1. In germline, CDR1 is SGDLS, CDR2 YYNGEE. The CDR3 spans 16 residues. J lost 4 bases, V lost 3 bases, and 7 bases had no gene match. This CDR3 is CASSDRDSLYNSPLHF. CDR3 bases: TGTGCCAGCAGCGACCGGGACAGTCTTTATAATTCACCCCTCCACTTT.

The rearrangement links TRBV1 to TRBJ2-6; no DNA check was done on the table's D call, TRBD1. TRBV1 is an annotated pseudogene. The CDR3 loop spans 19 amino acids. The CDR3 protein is CTSSQARGTGASGANVLTF. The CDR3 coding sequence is TGCACCAGCAGCCAAGCCCGGGGGACAGGGGCCTCTGGGGCCAACGTCCTGACTTTC.